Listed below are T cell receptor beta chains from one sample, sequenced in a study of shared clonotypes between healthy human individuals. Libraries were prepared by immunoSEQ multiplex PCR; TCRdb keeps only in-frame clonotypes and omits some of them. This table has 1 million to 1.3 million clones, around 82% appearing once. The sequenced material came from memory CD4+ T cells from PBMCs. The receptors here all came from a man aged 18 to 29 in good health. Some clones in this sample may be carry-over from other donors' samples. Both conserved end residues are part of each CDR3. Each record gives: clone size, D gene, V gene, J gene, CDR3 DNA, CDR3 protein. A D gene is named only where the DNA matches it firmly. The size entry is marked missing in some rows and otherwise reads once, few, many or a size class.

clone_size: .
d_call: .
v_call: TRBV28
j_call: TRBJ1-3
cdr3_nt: TGTGCCAGCAGTTCACCCCGGACCGCCGGAAACACCATATATTTT
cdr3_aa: CASSSPRTAGNTIYF

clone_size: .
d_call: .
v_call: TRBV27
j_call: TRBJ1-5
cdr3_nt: TGTGCCAGCAGTTTTCGGGGGCGCAGGGGATATGGAGATCAGCCCCAGCATTTT
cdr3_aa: CASSFRGRRGYGDQPQHF

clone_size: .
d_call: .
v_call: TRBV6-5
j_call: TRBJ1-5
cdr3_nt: TGTGCCAGCAATTCGGCTAGCCAAACCGGGTCGCGGCATTTT
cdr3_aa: CASNSASQTGSRHF

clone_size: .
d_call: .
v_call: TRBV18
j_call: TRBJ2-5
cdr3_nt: TGTGCCAGCTCACCGCCAGGGTTCCAAGAGACCCAGTACTTC
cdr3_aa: CASSPPGFQETQYF

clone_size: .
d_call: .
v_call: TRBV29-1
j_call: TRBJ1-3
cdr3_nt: TGCAGCGTTGAATCAGGGAGCGCCGGAAACACCATATATTTT
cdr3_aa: CSVESGSAGNTIYF

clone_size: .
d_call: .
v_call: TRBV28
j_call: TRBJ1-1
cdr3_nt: TGTGCCAGCAGATACGGGACGGTGAACACTGAAGCTTTCTTT
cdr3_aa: CASRYGTVNTEAFF

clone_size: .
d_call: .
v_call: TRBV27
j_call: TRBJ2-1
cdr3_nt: TGTGCCAGCGGAGGGGGCCCTCTCGGTAATGAGCAGTTCTTC
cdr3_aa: CASGGGPLGNEQFF

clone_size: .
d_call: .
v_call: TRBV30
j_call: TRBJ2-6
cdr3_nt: TGTGCCTGGGCCGGTGGTACTGGGGCCAACGTCCTGACTTTC
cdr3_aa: CAWAGGTGANVLTF

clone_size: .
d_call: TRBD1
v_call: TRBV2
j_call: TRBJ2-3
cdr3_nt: TGTGCCAGCAGTCGGGACAGGGGGCGCACAGATACGCAGTATTTT
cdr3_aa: CASSRDRGRTDTQYF

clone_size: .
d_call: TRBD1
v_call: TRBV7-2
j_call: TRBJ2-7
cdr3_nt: TGTGCCAGCAGCCCGGACAGGACGTCCGGCGAGCAGTACTTC
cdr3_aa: CASSPDRTSGEQYF

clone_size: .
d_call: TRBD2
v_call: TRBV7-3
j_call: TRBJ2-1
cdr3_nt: TGTGCCAGCAGCCCCCATAGCGGGAGAGTCAATGAGCAGTTCTTC
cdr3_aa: CASSPHSGRVNEQFF

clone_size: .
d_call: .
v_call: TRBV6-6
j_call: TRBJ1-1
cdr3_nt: TGTGCCAGCAGTCCGCCGGGAAACACTGAAGCTTTCTTT
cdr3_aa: CASSPPGNTEAFF

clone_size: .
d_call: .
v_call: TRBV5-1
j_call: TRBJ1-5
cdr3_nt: TGCGCCAGCAGTCGGGACGGAACTAGCAATCAGCCCCAGCATTTT
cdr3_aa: CASSRDGTSNQPQHF

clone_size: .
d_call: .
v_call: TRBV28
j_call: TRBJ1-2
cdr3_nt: TGTGCCAGCACCCAGGCCCCAGGGCTTTCGTGGGGCTACACCTTC
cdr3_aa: CASTQAPGLSWGYTF

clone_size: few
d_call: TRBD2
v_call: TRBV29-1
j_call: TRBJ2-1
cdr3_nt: TGCAGCGTGCGGACTAGCGGGAAAGTTTATGAGCAGTTCTTC
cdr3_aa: CSVRTSGKVYEQFF

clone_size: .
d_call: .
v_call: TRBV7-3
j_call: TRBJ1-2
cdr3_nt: TGTGCCAGCAGCTTAATTCCAGGGTCTAACTATGGCTACACCTTC
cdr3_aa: CASSLIPGSNYGYTF

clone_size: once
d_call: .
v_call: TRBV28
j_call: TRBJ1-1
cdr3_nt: TGTGCCAGCAATTTGGACAGATACACTGAAGCTTTCTTT
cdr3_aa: CASNLDRYTEAFF